Below, 22 T cell receptor beta chains from the same sample are listed, as sequenced in a study of vaccination and CD4 T cells after COVID-19. Treatment defined: roughly 11-day PBMC culture with coronavirus spike peptide pools or control peptides (ViraFEST assay). No antigen is known for these receptors. The Oncomine TCR Beta short-read assay sequenced DNA from cultured CD4+ T cells. From the PCR reads, TCRdb called clonotypes with MiXCR, one entry per CDR3 protein. The table has 16,000 or so distinct CDR3 sequences, about two fifths seen once. The starting material was CD4+ T cells from blood, cultured in vitro, obtained after SARS-CoV-2 vaccination. These receptors were obtained from a human donor who had recovered from COVID-19.

The V gene is TRBV20-1, the J gene TRBJ2-1, with 12 bases matching TRBD2. The CDR3 totals 14 residues. V lost 8 bases to trimming and J lost 4 bases; unmatched junction nucleotides: 6. Germline CDR1 and CDR2: DFQATT and SNEGSKA (reference sequence). The CDR3 reads CSPLGTSGYNEQFF. For the CDR3, the DNA is TGCAGTCCCCTCGGGACTAGCGGGTACAATGAGCAGTTCTTC.

A few counts support this clonotype. V is TRBV6-1 and J is TRBJ2-7; 8 bases line up with TRBD2. Trimming at V came to 8 bases and at J to 5 bases, leaving 14 bases not matched to a gene. The CDR3 extends over 15 amino acids. Germline V gene data show CDR1 as MNHNS and CDR2 as SASEGT. The CDR3 DNA sequence: TGTGCCAGCCTACTCCGGGGGGGCTATTTGAACGAGCAGTACTTC. It yields the protein CASLLRGGYLNEQYF.

The CDR3 loop is CASSWNRGLEAFF. The CDR3 coding sequence is TGTGCCAGCAGTTGGAACAGGGGCCTTGAAGCTTTCTTT. The gene calls are TRBV6-5 and TRBJ1-1; 7 nucleotides line up with TRBD1. The CDR3 is made up of 13 amino acids. Germline CDR1 reads MNHEY; CDR2 reads SVGAGI. V was pared by 4 bases and J by 7 bases, with 6 bases of the junction left unmatched.

The V call is TRBV25-1, the J call TRBJ2-1; unclear D gene. The CDR3 totals 12 residues. CDR1 and CDR2 (germline): MGHDK, SYGVNS. Trimming stripped 6 bases from V and 3 bases from J, with 6 bases between. The CDR3, as DNA: TGTGCCAGCAGCGGATACTACAATGAGCAGTTCTTC. This sequence encodes CASSGYYNEQFF.

This chain links TRBV20-1 with TRBJ2-1; 7 nucleotides match TRBD2. Germline V gene data show CDR1 as DFQATT and CDR2 as SNEGSKA (reference sequence). This CDR3 comprises 13 residues. The CDR3 spells CSPSREVYNEQFF. Written as DNA, the CDR3 is TGCAGCCCAAGTCGGGAGGTTTACAATGAGCAGTTCTTC.

This clonotype was detected once. The gene calls are TRBV2 and TRBJ2-5; 11 bases map to TRBD2. The CDR3 has 15 residues. The V gene's germline CDR1 is SNHLY and CDR2 FYNNEI. Trimming cost V 6 bases and J 1 base; bases outside gene matches: 4. CDR3 amino acids: CASRTGTSGQETQYF. The DNA for the CDR3 is TGTGCCAGCAGGACAGGGACTAGCGGCCAAGAGACCCAGTACTTC.

This clonotype has more than one count but fewer than ten. The chain is built from TRBV6-5 and TRBJ1-1; D uncertain. Germline V gene sequence: CDR1 MNHEY, CDR2 SVGAGI. Trimming removed 0 bases at V and 4 bases at J, with 12 bases between. The CDR3 loop spans 15 amino acids. The CDR3 spells CASSYSRRAGTEAFF. The CDR3 DNA reads as TGTGCCAGCAGTTACTCTCGGAGGGCGGGCACTGAAGCTTTCTTT.

This clonotype was counted only a few times. The V call is TRBV30, the J call TRBJ2-3; a possible D gene is TRBD2 (6 bases). The germline V gene encodes CDR1 GTSNPN and CDR2 SVGIG (reference sequence). Trimming cost V 3 bases and J 7 bases, with 11 bases left between them. CDR3 length: 12 amino acids. CDR3 bases: TGTGCCTGGAGACTGGGCGGGAATACGCAGTATTTT. Protein: CAWRLGGNTQYF.

This chain connects TRBV19 to TRBJ1-1; 9 bases map to TRBD1. The CDR3 contains 14 residues. V dropped 6 bases and J dropped 7; count of bases not matched to a gene: 9. Germline V gene data show CDR1 as LNHDA and CDR2 as SQIVND (reference sequence). The CDR3 DNA sequence: TGTGCCAGTAGGACCCGACAGGGGGAGATTGAAGCTTTCTTT. This codes for CASRTRQGEIEAFF.

This clonotype was observed a few times. The chain links TRBV19 to TRBJ1-3, with 7 bases matching TRBD1. The CDR3 is 16 residues long. The V gene end was trimmed by 4 bases and the J gene end by 1 base; junction bases not matched to a gene: 7. Per germline, CDR1 LNHDA and CDR2 SQIVND (reference sequence). CDR3 bases: TGTGCCAGTAGTACTCCGCGGGACAGATCTGGAAACACCATATATTTT. The encoded protein is CASSTPRDRSGNTIYF.

The chain is built from TRBV4-1 and TRBJ1-2; 10 nucleotides line up with TRBD1. The CDR3 runs to 16 residues. J gave up 5 bases and V 1 base, and 7 bases lay outside the gene matches. The germline V gene has CDR1 MGHRA and CDR2 YSYEKL. CDR3 protein: CASSQGFGQGGYGYTF. The CDR3 DNA follows: TGCGCCAGCAGCCAAGGATTTGGACAGGGGGGGTATGGCTACACCTTC.

This clonotype occurred a few times. The rearrangement links TRBV11-2 to TRBJ2-5; D might be TRBD1 (6 bases). This CDR3 is built from 14 residues. Germline CDR1 reads SGHAT; CDR2 reads FQNNGV. V was shortened by 1 base and J by 0 bases, with 6 bases between the two germline ends. The CDR3 here is CASSLGTDQETQYF. The CDR3 DNA sequence: TGTGCCAGCAGCTTAGGGACAGACCAAGAGACCCAGTACTTC.

This chain connects TRBV20-1 to TRBJ2-5; TRBD2 matches at 12 bases. The germline V gene has CDR1 DFQATT and CDR2 SNEGSKA (reference sequence). CDR3 length equals 17 residues. Trimming at V came to 3 bases and at J to 2 bases, leaving 10 bases not matched to a gene. CDR3 residues: CSARTSGSGRPQETQYF. The CDR3 nucleotides read TGCAGTGCTAGGACTAGCGGGAGCGGAAGACCACAAGAGACCCAGTACTTC.

The rearrangement links TRBV20-1 to TRBJ1-2, with 7 bases lining up with TRBD1. Germline assignment: CDR1 DFQATT and CDR2 SNEGSKA (reference sequence). Losses at the gene ends were 6 bases for V and 4 bases for J; bases not matched to a gene: 8. CDR3 size: 13 residues. The CDR3, as DNA: TGCAGTGCCCTCACCGGGACAGCCTATGGCTACACCTTC. It is translated as CSALTGTAYGYTF.

The chain joins TRBV7-8 to TRBJ2-2; TRBD2 matches at 7 bases. Germline V CDR1 and CDR2: SGHVS, FQNEAQ. With V trimmed by 0 bases and J by 5 bases, 9 bases remained unmatched. The CDR3 has 17 residues. In DNA form, the CDR3 reads TGTGCCAGCAGCTTAGCGCTGCCTAGCGGAGAAACCGGGGAGCTGTTTTTT. Its translation is CASSLALPSGETGELFF.

There are a few counts of this clonotype. The genes are TRBV5-1 and TRBJ1-6, with D possibly TRBD1 on 6 matching bases. Germline-derived CDR1 and CDR2 are SGHRS and YFSETQ. This CDR3 contains 14 residues. V was pared by 4 bases and J by 7 bases, with 12 bases between. The CDR3 reads CASSEAGQNSPLHF. The DNA for the CDR3 is TGCGCCAGCAGCGAAGCCGGACAGAATTCACCCCTCCACTTT.

This clonotype was recorded once. The V gene is TRBV6-4, the J gene TRBJ2-1; 12 nucleotides match TRBD2. Germline CDR1 and CDR2: MRHNA and SNTAGT. J was trimmed by 4 bases and V by 3 bases; bases with no gene match: 4. The length of the CDR3 is 16 residues. The CDR3, as DNA: TGTGCCAGCAGTGATCTAGCGGGAGGGGAATACAATGAGCAGTTCTTC. Protein: CASSDLAGGEYNEQFF.

The chain uses TRBV27 and TRBJ2-7, with TRBD2 matching over 8 bases. J lost 3 bases, V lost 4 bases, and 5 bases had no gene match. This CDR3 region has 14 residues. Germline CDR1 MNHEY, CDR2 SMNVEV (reference sequence). The CDR3 is CASSSRGGGYEQYF. CDR3 in DNA: TGTGCCAGCAGTTCTCGGGGGGGGGGCTACGAGCAGTACTTC.

The rearrangement joins TRBV6-5 to TRBJ2-2; the D gene could be TRBD1 or TRBD2 (6 bases each). CDR1 and CDR2 from the germline V gene are MNHEY and SVGAGI. V shed 0 bases and J shed 4 bases, with 21 bases lying between them. The CDR3 is 19 amino acids. The CDR3 coding sequence is TGTGCCAGCAGTTACTCGGTATTATCCCGAAGGGGGGCCACCGGGGAGCTGTTTTTT. Protein: CASSYSVLSRRGATGELFF.

A few counts support this clonotype. The chain is built from TRBV19 and TRBJ1-5; tentatively, D is TRBD1 (5 bases). The CDR3 runs 13 residues. Trimming left V 5 bases short and J 1 base short, with 6 bases between. Germline CDR1 reads LNHDA; CDR2 reads SQIVND (reference sequence). CDR3 DNA: TGTGCCAGTAGTCGGGACAGCAATCAGCCCCAGCATTTT. Encoded protein: CASSRDSNQPQHF.

V and J are TRBV2 and TRBJ2-7; no reliable D call. The CDR3 has 13 amino acids. The germline gives CDR1 SNHLY, CDR2 FYNNEI. Between the trimmed V and J ends, which lost 8 bases and 2 bases, there was a span of 13 bases. The DNA for the CDR3 is TGTGCCAGCTCCCGTGGAATGACCTACGAGCAGTACTTC. It specifies CASSRGMTYEQYF.

This clonotype turned up a few times. This sequence joins TRBV2 and TRBJ2-5; TRBD1 matches at 7 bases. The CDR3 is 13 residues long. Germline values: CDR1 SNHLY, CDR2 FYNNEI. V lost 4 bases and J lost 5; bases outside the gene matches: 4. Here the CDR3 DNA reads TGTGCCAGCAGTGTTGAGGGGGCTGAGACCCAGTACTTC. This gives the protein CASSVEGAETQYF.